This section outlines one T cell receptor (beta chain) sequence together with its context. Antigen: not known. This specimen comes from a study of monozygotic twins with inflammatory bowel disease. Someone took an approximately 2.5 ml blood sample from each of the donors. Template switching was used to attach UMIs, which incorporated a 6-nucleotide sample barcode. TCRdb reanalyzed the 5' RACE reads and collapses them to one entry per CDR3 protein, without DNA. The listing contains 150,000 to 200,000 distinct CDR3 sequences. Study-wide points: Among IBD patients, fewer clonotypes were shared with others than among healthy twins, especially with disease activity. Variability may have been added to patient repertoires by differing immunosuppressive treatments.

Germline-derived CDR1 and CDR2 are PRHDT and FYEKMQ (reference sequence). The CDR3 has 15 residues. The TCR comes from a human donor with ulcerative colitis or Crohn's disease, or a healthy co-twin of an affected twin (not recorded which). This rearrangement joins TRBV13 to TRBJ2-3; TCRdb's assignment of TRBD1 cannot be checked, as there is no DNA. The material sequenced was blood. CDR3 protein: CASSTFSGVEDTQYF.